This paragraph reports one TCR beta chain. TCRdb's copy holds only in-frame clones and misses some; the assay was immunoSEQ multiplex PCR. The repertoire holds around 69,000 clones, about 90% seen once, with under 2.5% in the top ten. CDR1 and CDR2 from the germline V gene are LNHNV and YYDKDF (reference sequence). Trimming stripped 0 bases from V and 1 base from J, with 10 bases between. The CDR3 is 16 residues long. This sample was included in a study of T cell changes during pregnancy in multiple sclerosis. This sequence joins TRBV15 and TRBJ1-3; D is uncertain. The sequencing here drew on peripheral blood, taken in the first trimester of pregnancy. The source is a female donor with multiple sclerosis, enrolled in a pregnancy study. CDR3 sequence: CATSRDGRGSGNTIYF. CDR3 DNA: TGTGCCACCAGCAGAGATGGCCGGGGTTCTGGAAACACCATATATTTT.